Listed here are 32 T cell receptor beta chains from one sample, sequenced in a study of T cells expressing NK-cell markers. From the 5' RACE reads, TCRdb lists one entry per CDR3 protein and no DNA. The table lists some 110,000 distinct CDR3 sequences. The specimen was blood T cells: a sorted CD56 or NKG2C T cell subset, CD4+ or CD8+ T cells, or bulk PBMC T cells (not recorded which). These receptor sequences come from a woman aged 18 to 75 in good health.

The chain links TRBV29-1 to TRBJ2-2. The germline V gene has CDR1 SQVTM and CDR2 ANQGSEA. The CDR3 extends over 16 amino acids. The CDR3 protein is CSVEGHPRMNTGELFF.

The V gene is TRBV12-3 or TRBV12-4, the J gene TRBJ2-1; no DNA is available, so the TRBD2 call from TCRdb remains unchecked. There are 16 residues in the CDR3. CDR3 loop: CASSPRLAGGGDEQFF.

The chain uses TRBV9 and TRBJ2-7; absent DNA, TCRdb's TRBD1 call cannot be checked. The length of the CDR3 is 14 residues. Germline V gives CDR1 SGDLS, CDR2 YYNGEE. CDR3 sequence: CASSVGDRADEQYF. Using reference TRBV9 and TRBJ2-7 for the parts outside the CDR3, the full variable domain is DSGVTQTPKHLITATGQRVTLRCSPRSGDLSVYWYQQSLDQGLQFLIQYYNGEERAKGNILERFSAQQFPDLHSELNLSSLELGDSALYFCASSVGDRADEQYFGPGTRLTVT.

This rearrangement joins TRBV20-1 to TRBJ2-7; TCRdb selects TRBD1, and the lack of DNA leaves this call unchecked. Germline V gene data show CDR1 as DFQATT and CDR2 as SNEGSKA (reference sequence). The CDR3 runs 16 residues. This chain's CDR3 is CSAPRTGPSANYEQYF.

J is TRBJ2-2 and V is TRBV5-6. Germline V gives CDR1 SGHDT, CDR2 YYEEEE. The CDR3 runs to 17 residues. CDR3 amino acids: CASSLKVIAGDTGELFF. Supplemented by reference TRBV5-6 and TRBJ2-2, the full variable domain reads DAGVTQSPTHLIKTRGQQVTLRCSPKSGHDTVSWYQQALGQGPQFIFQYYEEEERQRGNFPDRFSGHQFPNYSSELNVNALLLGDSALYLCASSLKVIAGDTGELFFGEGSRLTVL.

The V gene is TRBV6-5, the J gene TRBJ2-2. Germline V lookup: CDR1 MNHEY, CDR2 SVGAGI. The length of the CDR3 is 15 residues. The CDR3 sequence: CASSYQQTYTGELFF.

The chain joins TRBV25-1 to TRBJ2-2. The CDR3 consists of 13 residues. In germline, CDR1 is MGHDK, CDR2 SYGVNS. The CDR3 sequence is CASMGSYTGELFF. Full variable domain (remainder filled in from reference TRBV25-1 and TRBJ2-2): EADIYQTPRYLVIGTGKKITLECSQTMGHDKMYWYQQDPGMELHLIHYSYGVNSTEKGDLSSESTVSRIRTEHFPLTLESARPSHTSQYLCASMGSYTGELFFGEGSRLTVL.

The chain carries TRBV29-1 and TRBJ2-1; TCRdb selects TRBD2, and the lack of DNA leaves this call unchecked. The germline gives CDR1 SQVTM, CDR2 ANQGSEA. The CDR3 sequence is 15 residues long. CDR3 sequence: CSVGLAGGAYNEQLF.

V is TRBV21-1 and J is TRBJ2-6; TCRdb returns TRBD1, unconfirmable since there is no DNA. TRBV21-1 is a pseudogene segment. CDR3 length: 18 amino acids. The CDR3: CASSKVAGTHSGANVLTF.

This sequence joins TRBV27 and TRBJ1-1. CDR1 is MNHEY, CDR2 SMNVEV, per germline (reference sequence). The CDR3 runs to 13 residues. The CDR3 sequence: CASSLPGVTEAFF.

V and J are TRBV19 and TRBJ2-1; TCRdb's D gene call, TRBD2, goes unchecked for lack of DNA. Germline assignment: CDR1 LNHDA and CDR2 SQIVND (reference sequence). This CDR3 has 13 residues. CDR3 in amino acids: CASSPRLALEQFF.

The chain has TRBV29-1 and TRBJ2-3; TCRdb reports TRBD1, a call that lacks DNA to check it against. The CDR3 has 16 residues. The germline gives CDR1 SQVTM, CDR2 ANQGSEA. This CDR3 reads CSVEDGAGGLTDTQYF.

The chain recombines TRBV7-2 with TRBJ2-1; TCRdb lists TRBD1, though no DNA is available to test this call. The CDR3 totals 14 residues. Germline V gives CDR1 SGHTA, CDR2 FQGNSA. CDR3 region: CASSWGTGFDEQFF. Looking up the rest from reference TRBV7-2 and TRBJ2-1 gives the full variable domain: GAGVSQSPSNKVTEKGKDVELRCDPISGHTALYWYRQSLGQGLEFLIYFQGNSAPDKSGLPSDRFSAERTGGSVSTLTIQRTQQEDSAVYLCASSWGTGFDEQFFGPGTRLTVL.

J is TRBJ1-2 and V is TRBV12-3 or TRBV12-4. CDR3 length equals 15 residues. CDR3 protein: CASSLLGDQNYGYTF.

The genes are TRBV20-1 and TRBJ1-1; TCRdb indicates TRBD1, and absent DNA this call remains unverified. The CDR3 is 15 amino acids. The germline V gene encodes CDR1 DFQATT and CDR2 SNEGSKA (reference sequence). The CDR3 protein is CSARLGHGRGNEAFF.

J is TRBJ2-3 and V is TRBV15. The CDR3 extends over 14 amino acids. CDR1 is LNHNV, CDR2 YYDKDF, per germline (reference sequence). The CDR3 is CATSRERFTDTQYF.

This chain connects TRBV27 to TRBJ2-5; TCRdb's D call, TRBD2, is unchecked because there is no DNA. Germline values: CDR1 MNHEY, CDR2 SMNVEV (reference sequence). The CDR3 is 15 amino acids. The CDR3: CASSLSWANQETQYF.

V and J are TRBV6-5 and TRBJ2-1. CDR1 and CDR2 (germline): MNHEY, SVGAGI. The CDR3 sequence is 16 residues long. The CDR3 is CASSYIAYSSYNEQFF.

The chain recombines TRBV20-1 with TRBJ1-1. Looked up from germline, CDR1 is DFQATT and CDR2 is SNEGSKA (reference sequence). The CDR3 totals 13 residues. The CDR3 is CSASLGLNTEAFF.

The rearrangement uses TRBV5-1 and TRBJ2-7; checking the TCRdb D call of TRBD1 is not possible without DNA. The CDR3 has 15 amino acids. The germline gives CDR1 SGHRS, CDR2 YFSETQ. CDR3 residues: CASSSGTGGAYEQYF.

This rearrangement joins TRBV12-3 or TRBV12-4 to TRBJ2-3; TCRdb designates TRBD1, a call that cannot be tested without DNA. The CDR3 runs to 15 residues. The CDR3 protein is CASRTTGTDTDTQYF.

V and J are TRBV6-2 or TRBV6-3 and TRBJ2-1. CDR1 is MNHEY and CDR2 is SVGEGT in the germline V gene. The length of the CDR3 is 12 residues. This CDR3 is CASSLEYGEQFF.

The chain employs TRBV3-1 and TRBJ1-2. This CDR3 comprises 15 residues. The germline gives CDR1 LGHDT, CDR2 YNNKEL (reference sequence). CDR3 sequence: CASKDLVIGDYGYTF.

The chain employs TRBV6-5 and TRBJ2-7; the D call of TRBD1 rests on TCRdb alone, since no DNA is present to check it. This CDR3 has 15 amino acids. Germline CDR1 MNHEY, CDR2 SVGAGI. CDR3 sequence reads: CASSYGGTAAYEQYF.

The V and J genes are TRBV4-3 and TRBJ2-3; the TRBD2 assignment by TCRdb is unverifiable without DNA. CDR1 LGHNA and CDR2 YSLEER come from the germline V gene. The CDR3 loop spans 16 amino acids. The chain's CDR3 is CASSQDASGGWGTQYF.

V and J are TRBV10-3 and TRBJ1-1; TCRdb picks TRBD1, but there is no DNA to check that call. The CDR3 consists of 15 residues. Germline V lookup: CDR1 ENHRY, CDR2 SYGVKD. Here the CDR3 reads CAISEGTGVRTEAFF.

The rearrangement links TRBV6-1 to TRBJ1-1; TCRdb selects TRBD1, and the lack of DNA leaves this call unchecked. Per germline, CDR1 MNHNS and CDR2 SASEGT. The CDR3 totals 17 residues. CDR3 loop: CASSLPDRRGDYTEAFF.

The chain recombines TRBV7-3 with TRBJ2-5; the D call from TCRdb, TRBD1, cannot be confirmed without DNA. The germline V gene has CDR1 SGHTA and CDR2 FQGTGA. The CDR3 extends over 13 amino acids. This CDR3 is CASRDRHQETQYF.

The CDR3 loop reads CASSGADRGQGSSYNEQFF. The chain links TRBV9 to TRBJ2-1; TCRdb returns TRBD2, unconfirmable since there is no DNA. Germline CDR1 and CDR2: SGDLS and YYNGEE. The CDR3 contains 19 residues.

This rearrangement joins TRBV29-1 to TRBJ2-1; no DNA is available, so the TRBD1 call from TCRdb remains unchecked. The CDR3 totals 15 residues. Germline CDR1 is SQVTM and CDR2 is ANQGSEA. The CDR3 sequence is CSVSSSGVGYNEQFF.

The chain couples TRBV12-3 or TRBV12-4 to TRBJ2-1; there is no DNA to check the TCRdb D call of TRBD2. This CDR3 has 14 residues. The CDR3 region is CASTPPGSYNEQFF.

The genes are TRBV12-3 or TRBV12-4 and TRBJ1-3; TCRdb picks TRBD1, but there is no DNA to check that call. This CDR3 region has 15 residues. This chain's CDR3 is CASSPGTGGSNTIYF.